Below are 30 T cell receptor beta chains sequenced from a single sample in a study of cytomegalovirus exposure and HLA in healthy donors. The PCR contained 60 Vbeta and 13 Jbeta primers. Measured with immunoSEQ multiplex PCR; TCRdb has only the in-frame clones, and not every one. The sample contains around 160,000 clones, 70% to 90% of which appear only once. Sequencing input: PBMCs. These TCRs come from a young man in good health and CMV-seropositive.

This clone was picked up a small number of times. The rearrangement uses TRBV7-9 and TRBJ1-1; D not certain. The CDR3 extends over 9 amino acids. CDR1 is SEHNR, CDR2 FQNEAQ, per germline (reference sequence). V was shortened by 5 bases and J by 8 bases, with 3 bases between the two germline ends. DNA for the CDR3: TGTGCCAGCAGCCTCGAAGCTTTCTTT. This codes for CASSLEAFF.

The rearrangement joins TRBV19 to TRBJ1-5; D is undetermined. The CDR3 has 14 residues. Germline assignment: CDR1 LNHDA and CDR2 SQIVND (reference sequence). The V gene lost 3 bases and the J gene lost 6 bases, with 12 bases spanning the gap. CDR3 coding DNA: TGTGCCAGTAGTATTTTAGTTATCGGTCAGCCCCAGCATTTT. Its translation: CASSILVIGQPQHF.

This sequence joins TRBV30 and TRBJ1-6; D perhaps matches TRBD1 (5 bases). The CDR3 runs 17 residues. CDR1 is GTSNPN, CDR2 SVGIG, per germline (reference sequence). Trimming took 0 bases from V and 8 from J, leaving 20 bases between them. In nucleotides, the CDR3 is TGTGCCTGGAGTGTACGGGGGGTAACTCAGCCTTATTCACCCCTCCACTTT. It codes for CAWSVRGVTQPYSPLHF. The whole variable domain, remainder taken from reference TRBV30 and TRBJ1-6, is SQTIHQWPATLVQPVGSPLSLECTVEGTSNPNLYWYRQAAGRGLQLLFYSVGIGQISSEVPQNLSASRPQDRQFILSSKKLLLSDSGFYLCAWSVRGVTQPYSPLHFGNGTRLTVT.

V is TRBV5-1 and J is TRBJ2-7; D is undetermined. There are 12 residues in the CDR3. Germline assignment: CDR1 SGHRS and CDR2 YFSETQ. The V end lost 3 bases, the J end lost 0 bases, and 4 bases lay between the germline ends. The CDR3 spells CASSSDSYEQYF. The CDR3 DNA reads as TGCGCCAGCAGCTCAGACTCCTACGAGCAGTACTTC. Full variable domain (outside the CDR3, taken from reference TRBV5-1 and TRBJ2-7): KAGVTQTPRYLIKTRGQQVTLSCSPISGHRSVSWYQQTPGQGLQFLFEYFSETQRNKGNFPGRFSGRQFSNSRSEMNVSTLELGDSALYLCASSSDSYEQYFGPGTRLTVT.

This rearrangement joins TRBV5-4 to TRBJ2-1, with 10 bases matching TRBD2. Germline-derived CDR1 and CDR2 are SGHNT and YYREEE (reference sequence). The trim removed 2 bases at V and 8 bases at J, leaving 4 bases unmatched. The CDR3 runs to 14 residues. DNA for the CDR3: TGTGCCAGCAGCTTAACTAGCGGGGTGGATGAGCAGTTCTTC. It is translated as CASSLTSGVDEQFF.

About this clone: A junction boundary mismatches the germline segment, possibly from a read error. This sample also contains other DNA sequences that code for the same CDR3. The chain employs TRBV6-5 and TRBJ1-6; TRBD1 matches at 7 bases. The CDR3 is made up of 12 amino acids. Looked up from germline, CDR1 is MNHEY and CDR2 is SVGAGI. Here the CDR3 reads CVSRQGYSPLHF. The CDR3 bases are TGCGTCTCCCGACAGGGTTACTCACCCCTCCACTTT.

The chain has TRBV5-6 and TRBJ2-7, with unresolved D. CDR1 is SGHDT, CDR2 YYEEEE, per germline. The length of the CDR3 is 14 residues. Trimming stripped 0 bases from V and 3 bases from J, with 10 bases between. The CDR3 here is CASSLGLEVYEQYF. In DNA form, the CDR3 reads TGTGCCAGCAGCTTGGGGCTTGAAGTCTACGAGCAGTACTTC.

This clone was recorded once. V gene TRBV9 combines with J gene TRBJ1-4, with 10 bases lining up with TRBD1. V trimming: 4 bases; J trimming: 8 bases; junction bases outside the gene matches: 5. The germline V gene has CDR1 SGDLS and CDR2 YYNGEE. The CDR3 contains 14 residues. DNA of the CDR3: TGTGCCAGCAGCTCGGGACAGGGGTGGGAAAAACTGTTTTTT. This encodes CASSSGQGWEKLFF.

The CDR3 loop reads CASSSRGHPNTEAFF. CDR3 sequence (DNA): TGTGCCAGCAGCTCCAGGGGACATCCGAACACTGAAGCTTTCTTT. The rearrangement joins TRBV13 to TRBJ1-1; a weak D match, TRBD1 (6 bases). Trimming took off 4 bases at V and 1 base at J, with 13 bases between the two ends. This CDR3 spans 15 amino acids. CDR1 is PRHDT and CDR2 is FYEKMQ in the germline V gene (reference sequence).

V is TRBV12-5 and J is TRBJ1-1; unclear D gene. From germline, CDR1 is LGHNT and CDR2 FRNRAP. This CDR3 is built from 19 residues. Trimming stripped 2 bases from V and 6 bases from J, with 28 bases between. CDR3 sequence: CASGLYTGHVSEGYPEAFF. The CDR3 DNA sequence: TGTGCTAGTGGTTTGTACACGGGTCATGTGTCCGAAGGTTACCCTGAAGCTTTCTTT.

The J gene is TRBJ1-4, the V gene TRBV5-1, with TRBD1 matching over 7 bases. CDR3 length: 15 residues. V lost 0 bases to trimming and J lost 6 bases; unmatched junction nucleotides: 5. Germline V CDR1 and CDR2: SGHRS, YFSETQ. The CDR3 DNA reads TGCGCCAGCAGCTTGGGACAGGGTTGGGATGAAAAACTGTTTTTT. This sequence encodes CASSLGQGWDEKLFF.

The gene calls are TRBV7-2 and TRBJ1-5; D is unresolved. The CDR3 totals 14 residues. Germline V gene data show CDR1 as SGHTA and CDR2 as FQGNSA. The V end lost 5 bases, the J end lost 5 bases, and 13 bases lay between the germline ends. The CDR3 region has the DNA TGTGCCAGCAGCCCCGGGAGCACCCATCAGCCCCAGCATTTT. As protein: CASSPGSTHQPQHF.

The J gene is TRBJ2-2, the V gene TRBV14; no definite D call. CDR3 length equals 15 residues. The germline V gene encodes CDR1 SGHDN and CDR2 FVKESK. V was clipped by 3 bases and J by 5 bases, with 13 bases between them. CDR3 loop: CASSHYSRKTGELFF. In DNA, the CDR3 is TGTGCCAGCAGCCACTACTCTAGAAAAACCGGGGAGCTGTTTTTT.

The chain couples TRBV19 to TRBJ2-1, with 7 nucleotides matching TRBD2. The germline CDR1 and CDR2 sequences are LNHDA and SQIVND (reference sequence). The J segment lost 10 bases and the V segment lost 0 bases, leaving 12 bases of the junction unmatched. The CDR3 sequence is 16 residues long. CDR3 nucleotides: TGTGCCAGTAGTATAGATACTAGCGCCTTTGGGGGAGAGCAGTTCTTC. Translation gives CASSIDTSAFGGEQFF.

The V call is TRBV7-9, the J call TRBJ1-4, with 7 bases fitting TRBD1. The CDR3 is 13 residues long. Trimming took 8 bases from V and 4 from J; bases not matched to a gene: 4. Germline V gene sequence: CDR1 SEHNR, CDR2 FQNEAQ (reference sequence). The CDR3 DNA sequence: TGTGCCAGCGGGGACAGAGATAATGAAAAACTGTTTTTT. It is translated as CASGDRDNEKLFF.

The chain joins TRBV15 to TRBJ2-6; 8 bases are shared with TRBD1. Looked up from germline, CDR1 is LNHNV and CDR2 is YYDKDF (reference sequence). The CDR3 length is 18 residues. Unmatched junction bases numbered 9, after V lost 4 bases and J lost 1 base. Written as DNA, the CDR3 is TGTGCCACCAGCAAGGAGGACAGGGTCGGTTCTGGGGCCAACGTCCTGACTTTC. Translating it yields CATSKEDRVGSGANVLTF.

This sequence joins TRBV9 and TRBJ2-5; 7 bases fit TRBD1. The CDR3 runs 15 residues. The V and J ends lost 2 bases and 1 base, in that order; junction bases with no gene match: 5. CDR1 is SGDLS and CDR2 is YYNGEE in the germline V gene. CDR3 in DNA: TGTGCCAGCAGCGTTGAGGGGGCCCCCCAAGAGACCCAGTACTTC. It yields the protein CASSVEGAPQETQYF.

The chain couples TRBV18 to TRBJ2-4; TRBD2 matches 11 bases. The V and J ends lost 3 bases and 1 base, in that order; junction bases with no gene match: 11. CDR1 is KGHSH and CDR2 is LQKENI in the germline V gene. This CDR3 is built from 19 residues. CDR3 residues: CASSPTSGGPGVAKNIQYF. CDR3 nucleotide sequence: TGTGCCAGCTCACCTACTAGCGGGGGCCCAGGGGTGGCCAAAAACATTCAGTACTTC.

In this sample, this clone turned up a few times. The chain uses TRBV4-3 and TRBJ1-4; D is uncertain. Deletions cut 2 bases from V and 0 bases from J, with 7 bases between. Germline V lookup: CDR1 LGHNA, CDR2 YSLEER. The CDR3 spans 15 residues. CDR3 bases: TGCGCCAGCAGCCAAAACAGTGCAACTAATGAAAAACTGTTTTTT. Its protein product is CASSQNSATNEKLFF.

This rearrangement joins TRBV15 to TRBJ1-5; D is perhaps TRBD1 (6 bases). The length of the CDR3 is 15 residues. Trimming cost V 2 bases and J 0 bases, with 8 bases left between them. Looked up from germline, CDR1 is LNHNV and CDR2 is YYDKDF (reference sequence). CDR3: CATSRWTASNQPQHF. For the CDR3, the DNA is TGTGCCACCAGCAGATGGACAGCTAGCAATCAGCCCCAGCATTTT.

CDR3 sequence reads: CASSMVAAEQFF. The DNA of the CDR3 is TGTGCCAGTAGTATGGTCGCGGCCGAGCAGTTCTTC. J is TRBJ2-1 and V is TRBV19; D is ambiguous. CDR1 LNHDA and CDR2 SQIVND come from the germline V gene (reference sequence). Trimming took off 3 bases at V and 10 bases at J, with 10 bases between the two ends. CDR3 length equals 12 residues. Filled out from reference TRBV19 and TRBJ2-1, the complete variable domain reads DGGITQSPKYLFRKEGQNVTLSCEQNLNHDAMYWYRQDPGQGLRLIYYSQIVNDFQKGDIAEGYSVSREKKESFPLTVTSAQKNPTAFYLCASSMVAAEQFFGPGTRLTVL.

This chain joins TRBV10-1 and TRBJ2-1; the D is unclear. CDR1 and CDR2 from the germline V gene are WNHNN and SYGVQD (reference sequence). The CDR3 sequence is 14 residues long. V lost 5 bases and J 0 bases, leaving 8 bases between the germline ends. The CDR3 protein is CASSLRSSYNEQFF. The CDR3 DNA reads as TGCGCCAGCAGTCTAAGGAGCTCCTACAATGAGCAGTTCTTC.

The chain combines TRBV4-1 with TRBJ2-3; possibly TRBD2 for D (6 bases). The CDR3 runs to 14 residues. The V gene lost 2 bases and the J gene lost 6 bases, with 12 bases spanning the gap. Germline V gene lookup returns CDR1 MGHRA and CDR2 YSYEKL. DNA for the CDR3: TGCGCCAGCAGCCAACCGAATCGGGAGGATACGCAGTATTTT. Translated: CASSQPNREDTQYF.

The gene calls are TRBV6-5 and TRBJ1-2; 10 positions match TRBD1. The germline CDR1 and CDR2 sequences are MNHEY and SVGAGI. V was clipped by 0 bases and J by 8 bases; unmatched bases: 6. The CDR3 is 15 amino acids. The CDR3 sequence is CASSYSRDRGDGYTF. CDR3 DNA: TGTGCCAGCAGTTACTCAAGGGACAGGGGCGACGGCTACACCTTC.

The J gene is TRBJ1-2, the V gene TRBV27, with TRBD1 as a possible D gene (5 bases). V gave up 8 bases and J gave up 4 bases, with 20 bases separating them. CDR1 and CDR2 (germline): MNHEY, SMNVEV (reference sequence). CDR3 length: 15 residues. CDR3 region: CASGTPLGHGYGYTF. The CDR3, as DNA: TGTGCCAGCGGGACTCCCTTAGGACACGGCTATGGCTACACCTTC.

The chain combines TRBV13 with TRBJ1-6, with 8 bases that match TRBD1. V was clipped by 9 bases and J by 6 bases; unmatched bases: 1. The CDR3 is 12 residues long. The V gene's germline CDR1 is PRHDT and CDR2 FYEKMQ (reference sequence). CDR3 sequence reads: CASGQGNSPLHF. CDR3 bases: TGTGCCAGTGGACAGGGTAATTCACCCCTCCACTTT.

V and J are TRBV5-4 and TRBJ1-2, with TRBD1 matching over 7 bases. V gave up 2 bases and J gave up 2 bases; unmatched junction bases: 3. The germline CDR1 and CDR2 sequences are SGHNT and YYREEE (reference sequence). This CDR3 has 14 residues. CDR3 nucleotide sequence: TGTGCCAGCAGCTTAGGGACAGCAAACTATGGCTACACCTTC. This encodes CASSLGTANYGYTF.

The chain recombines TRBV5-1 with TRBJ2-7; possibly TRBD1 for D (9 bases). Germline V lookup: CDR1 SGHRS, CDR2 YFSETQ. The CDR3 length is 15 residues. V was pared by 7 bases and J by 4 bases, with 21 bases between. CDR3 coding DNA: TGCGCCAGCGGCCCGGGGGGGACAGGGAAGTACGAGCAGTACTTC. Translated, it gives CASGPGGTGKYEQYF.

The V call is TRBV18, the J call TRBJ2-5, with 10 bases identical to TRBD1. The J call may be faulty, since TRBJ2-7 better matches the DNA end. Germline CDR1 reads KGHSH; CDR2 reads LQKENI. This CDR3 contains 14 residues. CDR3 protein: CASSPGQGYDEQYF. The CDR3 DNA is TGTGCCAGCTCTCCGGGACAGGGGTACGACGAGCAGTACTTC.

V gene TRBV11-1 combines with J gene TRBJ1-1, with D possibly matching TRBD1 (6 bases). The CDR3 consists of 12 residues. Germline assignment: CDR1 SGHAT and CDR2 FQDESV (reference sequence). V lost 3 bases and J lost 11, with 13 bases in between. The DNA of the CDR3 is TGTGCCAGCAGCTTGGACCAGGGGATGGCTTTCTTT. Protein product: CASSLDQGMAFF.